This T cell receptor beta chain originates from a study of response to subunit inactivated influenza vaccine. Regarding the study as a whole: New T cells are recruited in small numbers by each seasonal influenza vaccination, according to the authors' suggestion.

The length of the CDR3 is 14 residues. The V gene lost 0 bases and the J gene lost 3 bases, with 9 bases spanning the gap. Germline CDR1 is MGHRA and CDR2 is YSYEKL. TCRdb reprocessed the RT-PCR reads with MiXCR, giving one entry per CDR3 protein. The table includes some 500,000 distinct CDR3 sequences, over 25% detected once. The sample holds one count of this clonotype. As yet, its antigen is unknown. The material was CD4+ T cells sorted from PBMCs, obtained around 5 days after vaccination. The source is a man aged 50 to 60 who received an inactivated influenza vaccine. The chain uses TRBV4-1 and TRBJ2-7; D is perhaps TRBD1 (6 bases). The CDR3 reads CASSQDRGVYEQYF. CDR3 nucleotides: TGCGCCAGCAGCCAAGACAGGGGAGTCTACGAGCAGTACTTC.